One and the same sample provided the 28 T cell receptor beta chains below, sequenced in a study of OX40 agonist ivuxolimab in advanced cancers. Only in-frame clones appear in the TCRdb table, and some are missing; sequencing was by immunoSEQ multiplex PCR. The sample has some 76,000 clones, roughly 90% seen once. The input for sequencing was CD4+ or CD8+ T cells sorted from blood, taken in a trial of the OX40 agonist ivuxolimab. All receptors derive from an adult with an advanced solid tumor such as melanoma, head and neck, liver or kidney cancer.

The V and J genes are TRBV7-9 and TRBJ1-1; D is uncertain. The CDR3 length is 15 residues. Trimming left V 1 base short and J 4 bases short, with 13 bases between. The V gene's germline CDR1 is SEHNR and CDR2 FQNEAQ (reference sequence). CDR3 amino acids: CASSLVSGSLTEAFF. The CDR3 nucleotides read TGTGCCAGCAGCTTAGTTTCGGGGAGCCTCACTGAAGCTTTCTTT.

V usage is TRBV11-3 and J usage is TRBJ2-2; 8 positions match TRBD1. V lost 0 bases, J lost 0 bases, and 6 bases stayed unmatched. This CDR3 is built from 18 residues. Looked up from germline, CDR1 is SGHNT and CDR2 is YENEEA. Written as DNA, the CDR3 is TGTGCCAGCAGCTTAGATGGGACAGGTTTCGCGAACACCGGGGAGCTGTTTTTT. This encodes CASSLDGTGFANTGELFF.

This clone is classed as large. The gene calls are TRBV6-4 and TRBJ1-1; possible D gene TRBD1, 5 bases. With 2 bases removed from V and 2 bases from J, the gap between germline ends came to 6 bases. The CDR3 is 13 residues long. CDR1 and CDR2 from the germline V gene are MRHNA and SNTAGT. The CDR3 loop reads CASSDRDNTEAFF. As DNA, the CDR3 is TGTGCCAGCAGTGACCGGGACAACACTGAAGCTTTCTTT.

This chain joins TRBV7-2 and TRBJ2-5, with 8 positions matching TRBD2. The ends lost 1 base at V and 3 bases at J; junction bases unmatched: 4. CDR1 and CDR2 from the germline V gene are SGHTA and FQGNSA. This CDR3 region has 15 residues. The CDR3 region has the DNA TGTGCCAGCAGCTTAGGCCCAGCGGGGGAAGAGACCCAGTACTTC. It is translated as CASSLGPAGEETQYF.

The chain has TRBV5-6 and TRBJ1-2, with 8 bases that match TRBD1. The CDR3 spans 16 residues. Germline V gives CDR1 SGHDT, CDR2 YYEEEE. The junction had 11 bases not matched to a gene; V was cut back by 2 bases and J by 5 bases. The CDR3 protein is CASSFSRGLVRYGYTF. Here the CDR3 DNA reads TGTGCCAGCAGCTTTTCCAGGGGGCTCGTCCGGTATGGCTACACCTTC.

The J gene is TRBJ2-1, the V gene TRBV21-1; TRBD2 was called by the table and not checked on the DNA. TRBV21-1 is designated a pseudogene. The CDR3 consists of 17 residues. CDR3 in DNA: TGTGCCAGCAGCCCCGAGGTCGGGGGATCAGGGACCAATGAGCAGTTCTTC. It specifies CASSPEVGGSGTNEQFF.

The rearrangement uses TRBV10-1 and TRBJ1-1; the match to TRBD1 covers 8 bases. V lost 6 bases, J lost 5 bases, and 8 bases stayed unmatched. The CDR3 extends over 14 amino acids. In germline, CDR1 is WNHNN, CDR2 SYGVQD (reference sequence). Here the CDR3 DNA reads TGCGCCAGCAGAAAAGACAGGGGACGGACTGAAGCTTTCTTT. It is translated as CASRKDRGRTEAFF.

This clone was detected only once. This chain links TRBV7-6 with TRBJ2-7; D may correspond to TRBD1 or TRBD2 (5 bases each). CDR3 size: 13 residues. The germline CDR1 and CDR2 sequences are SGHVS and FNYEAQ. V was pared by 4 bases and J by 0 bases, with 7 bases between. The CDR3 is CASSSGLSYEQYF. The CDR3 DNA follows: TGTGCCAGCAGCTCGGGGCTCTCCTACGAGCAGTACTTC.

This chain links TRBV2 with TRBJ1-2, with D maybe TRBD1 (5 bases). This CDR3 is built from 16 residues. V shed 1 base and J shed 6 bases, with 18 bases lying between them. In germline, CDR1 is SNHLY, CDR2 FYNNEI. The CDR3 loop is CASSEVGDPTQHGYTF. The CDR3 nucleotides are TGTGCCAGCAGTGAAGTTGGGGACCCGACACAACATGGCTACACCTTC.

J is TRBJ1-1 and V is TRBV19, with D uncertain. CDR3 length: 16 residues. Germline assignment: CDR1 LNHDA and CDR2 SQIVND (reference sequence). V was clipped by 7 bases and J by 0 bases, with 18 bases between them. CDR3 residues: CASTPHRAGMNTEAFF. CDR3 bases: TGTGCCAGTACCCCACATAGGGCGGGAATGAACACTGAAGCTTTCTTT.

The chain combines TRBV25-1 with TRBJ1-2, with a possible D match to TRBD1 (5 bases). V was shortened by 0 bases and J by 6 bases, with 14 bases between the two germline ends. The CDR3 is made up of 15 amino acids. Germline CDR1 reads MGHDK; CDR2 reads SYGVNS. The CDR3 DNA reads as TGTGCCAGCAGTGAATATACCGGCGGGGCGGATGGCTACACCTTC. It yields the protein CASSEYTGGADGYTF.

The chain carries TRBV13 and TRBJ2-7; 10 bases align to TRBD1. The V gene's germline CDR1 is PRHDT and CDR2 FYEKMQ (reference sequence). V gave up 6 bases and J gave up 4 bases; unmatched junction bases: 12. The CDR3 runs 16 residues. The DNA of the CDR3 is TGTGCCAGCAGTGGACTTTTAGGGGACAGGGGTTACGAGCAGTACTTC. This gives the protein CASSGLLGDRGYEQYF. Supplemented by reference TRBV13 and TRBJ2-7, the full variable domain reads AAGVIQSPRHLIKEKRETATLKCYPIPRHDTVYWYQQGPGQDPQFLISFYEKMQSDKGSIPDRFSAQQFSDYHSELNMSSLELGDSALYFCASSGLLGDRGYEQYFGPGTRLTVT.

V is TRBV4-3 and J is TRBJ2-3; 9 bases agree with TRBD2. CDR1 is LGHNA, CDR2 YSLEER, per germline. J gave up 3 bases and V 2 bases, and 12 bases lay outside the gene matches. The CDR3 loop spans 18 amino acids. The CDR3 reads CASSQMPPPTSGTDTQYF. The CDR3 nucleotides are TGCGCCAGCAGCCAAATGCCCCCCCCCACTAGCGGGACAGATACGCAGTATTTT.

This clone was observed a single time. This chain joins TRBV6-4 and TRBJ2-7, with a weak D call TRBD1 (6 bases). Germline V gene sequence: CDR1 MRHNA, CDR2 SNTAGT. There are 15 residues in the CDR3. V was pared by 2 bases and J by 3 bases, with 14 bases between. CDR3 in DNA: TGTGCCAGCAGTGACCACACGGACAGTCTCTACGAGCAGTACTTC. It encodes CASSDHTDSLYEQYF.

The chain uses TRBV7-6 and TRBJ2-1; a possible D gene is TRBD1 (6 bases). The V gene's germline CDR1 is SGHVS and CDR2 FNYEAQ. The length of the CDR3 is 13 residues. Trimming took 5 bases from V and 5 from J, leaving 10 bases between them. This chain's CDR3 is CASSPGVHNEQFF. CDR3 nucleotide sequence: TGTGCCAGCAGCCCAGGGGTCCACAATGAGCAGTTCTTC.

V gene TRBV9 combines with J gene TRBJ2-7; TRBD1 aligns across 8 bases. J was trimmed by 9 bases and V by 4 bases; bases with no gene match: 15. The CDR3 is 15 residues long. Germline V gene sequence: CDR1 SGDLS, CDR2 YYNGEE. CDR3: CASSSDGTGATGQYF. The CDR3 DNA follows: TGTGCCAGCAGCTCAGACGGGACAGGAGCTACGGGGCAGTACTTC.

CDR3 bases: TGTGCCAGCAGCTTAGCGTATAGCGAGAAACACAATGAGCAGTTCTTC. As protein: CASSLAYSEKHNEQFF. The chain has TRBV7-6 and TRBJ2-1; tentative D call: TRBD2 (5 bases). The V and J ends lost 0 bases and 5 bases respectively, with 14 bases between them. The CDR3 has 16 amino acids. Germline V gene data show CDR1 as SGHVS and CDR2 as FNYEAQ.

The rearrangement links TRBV7-7 to TRBJ2-2; D is possibly TRBD1 (5 bases). Trimming pared 4 bases from V and 1 base from J, leaving 13 bases between. There are 16 residues in the CDR3. Germline assignment: CDR1 SSHAT and CDR2 FNYEAQ (reference sequence). The CDR3 bases are TGTGCCAGCAGCTCACCGATAGGACAGAACACCGGGGAGCTGTTTTTT. This gives the protein CASSSPIGQNTGELFF.

The chain uses TRBV19 and TRBJ1-1; 12 positions agree with TRBD1. Trimming removed 5 bases from V and 3 bases from J; junction bases left unmatched: 7. Germline assignment: CDR1 LNHDA and CDR2 SQIVND (reference sequence). This CDR3 is built from 16 residues. This chain's CDR3 is CASSSRDRGRYTEAFF. DNA for the CDR3: TGTGCCAGTAGTTCCCGGGACAGGGGGCGATACACTGAAGCTTTCTTT.

This rearrangement joins TRBV21-1 to TRBJ2-1; the table's D call, TRBD1, has no DNA check behind it. TRBV21-1 represents a pseudogene. The length of the CDR3 is 16 residues. The CDR3 bases are TGTGCCAGCAGCCCGCAGGGACAGCCAAACTACAATGAGCAGTTCTTC. Translating gives CASSPQGQPNYNEQFF.

The V call is TRBV13, the J call TRBJ2-3, with D perhaps matching TRBD1 or TRBD2 (5 bases each). This CDR3 region has 18 residues. Deletions cut 4 bases from V and 0 bases from J, with 20 bases between. Germline CDR1 and CDR2: PRHDT and FYEKMQ (reference sequence). CDR3 region: CASSSAEGTHYSTDTQYF. The CDR3, as DNA: TGTGCCAGCAGCTCAGCTGAGGGGACCCACTATAGCACAGATACGCAGTATTTT.

V gene TRBV9 combines with J gene TRBJ2-1, with TRBD2 matching 7 bases. This CDR3 has 15 amino acids. V was clipped by 2 bases and J by 6 bases; unmatched bases: 8. CDR1 and CDR2 from the germline V gene are SGDLS and YYNGEE. CDR3 sequence (DNA): TGTGCCAGCAGCGTTTCTGGCGGGGAGGGCAATGAGCAGTTCTTC. Translated, it gives CASSVSGGEGNEQFF. Complete variable domain (other parts from reference TRBV9 and TRBJ2-1): DSGVTQTPKHLITATGQRVTLRCSPRSGDLSVYWYQQSLDQGLQFLIQYYNGEERAKGNILERFSAQQFPDLHSELNLSSLELGDSALYFCASSVSGGEGNEQFFGPGTRLTVL.

This sequence joins TRBV6-1 and TRBJ2-7; 8 bases are shared with TRBD2. The ends lost 6 bases at V and 0 bases at J; junction bases unmatched: 7. CDR3 size: 15 residues. Germline-derived CDR1 and CDR2 are MNHNS and SASEGT. The CDR3 reads CASSVVGGGSYEQYF. CDR3 in DNA: TGTGCCAGCAGCGTGGTCGGGGGGGGCTCCTACGAGCAGTACTTC.

This chain connects TRBV5-5 to TRBJ2-2, with D possibly TRBD2 on 5 matching bases. CDR3 length: 13 residues. The V end was cut by 1 base, the J end by 7 bases, with 8 bases between. The germline V gene has CDR1 SGHKS and CDR2 YYEKEE (reference sequence). This CDR3 is CASSLFGNGELFF. The CDR3 DNA reads as TGTGCCAGCAGCTTGTTCGGGAACGGGGAGCTGTTTTTT.

For this clone: This sample includes further DNA sequences coding for the same CDR3. The chain has TRBV6-5 and TRBJ1-2; tentative D call: TRBD1 (5 bases). CDR3 length: 14 residues. Trimming shortened V by 0 bases and J by 4 bases, and 9 bases separated the two germline ends. Germline-derived CDR1 and CDR2 are MNHEY and SVGAGI. The CDR3 coding sequence is TGTGCCAGCAGTTACTCGGAGGGGATCTATGGCTACACCTTC. This codes for CASSYSEGIYGYTF.

The chain is built from TRBV13 and TRBJ1-2; a possible D gene is TRBD1 (6 bases). V was shortened by 5 bases and J by 7 bases, with 20 bases between the two germline ends. Germline-derived CDR1 and CDR2 are PRHDT and FYEKMQ (reference sequence). The CDR3 contains 15 residues. Here the CDR3 reads CASSLRGGPTTGYTF. The CDR3 DNA follows: TGTGCCAGCAGCCTGCGCGGGGGCCCCACGACTGGCTACACCTTC.

This chain connects TRBV4-2 to TRBJ2-3, with D possibly being TRBD2 (6 bases). This CDR3 is built from 15 residues. CDR1 LGHNA and CDR2 YNFKEQ come from the germline V gene. The V and J ends lost 4 bases and 1 base respectively, with 12 bases between them. CDR3 amino acids: CASSLGAGRTDTQYF. CDR3 nucleotide sequence: TGTGCCAGCAGCCTCGGGGCGGGGCGCACAGATACGCAGTATTTT.

For the CDR3, the DNA is TGTGCCAGCAGCCCTTGGCGGGGGCACCCCTACGAGCAGTACTTC. Its translation is CASSPWRGHPYEQYF. The chain has TRBV14 and TRBJ2-7, with D perhaps matching TRBD2 (7 bases). Looked up from germline, CDR1 is SGHDN and CDR2 is FVKESK. Trimming cost V 4 bases and J 2 bases, with 15 bases left between them. This CDR3 spans 15 amino acids. Combining the CDR3 with reference TRBV14 and TRBJ2-7 gives the whole variable domain EAGVTQFPSHSVIEKGQTVTLRCDPISGHDNLYWYRRVMGKEIKFLLHFVKESKQDESGMPNNRFLAERTGGTYSTLKVQPAELEDSGVYFCASSPWRGHPYEQYFGPGTRLTVT.